One sample yielded the 14 T cell receptor beta chains listed below, sequenced in a study of T cells after yellow fever vaccination. TCRdb recomputed calls from the 5' RACE reads with MiXCR, one row per CDR3 protein. Of about 49,000 distinct CDR3 sequences in the sample, roughly 7.4% are singletons; the top ten hold 28%. The sample consisted of CD8+ T cells sorted from PBMCs, taken more than 14 days after the first yellow fever vaccination. Receptor source: a man younger than 35 who received the YFV17D yellow fever vaccine.

In its sample, this clonotype was seen many times. The rearrangement links TRBV20-1 to TRBJ2-2; no clear D gene. V lost 2 bases to trimming and J lost 5 bases, with 12 bases between them. The CDR3 consists of 14 residues. Germline CDR1 is DFQATT and CDR2 is SNEGSKA (reference sequence). For the CDR3, the DNA is TGCAGTGCTAGAACTACGCTAGGGACCGGGGAGCTGTTTTTT. This encodes CSARTTLGTGELFF.

This clonotype was observed many times. The chain carries TRBV5-1 and TRBJ2-7; 7 bases are shared with TRBD1. The V segment lost 7 bases and the J segment 8 bases; nucleotides outside the gene matches: 6. Germline V lookup: CDR1 SGHRS, CDR2 YFSETQ. The CDR3 covers 11 residues. The CDR3 is CASRPTGKQYF. CDR3 DNA sequence: TGCGCCAGCCGCCCGACAGGGAAGCAGTACTTC.

The CDR3 coding sequence is TGTGCCAGCAGCTTATCAGCAGTCAGTGAGCAGTTCTTC. This encodes CASSLSAVSEQFF. The chain recombines TRBV7-2 with TRBJ2-1; D not certain. Per the germline V gene, CDR1 is SGHTA and CDR2 is FQGNSA. Trimming stripped 2 bases from V and 9 bases from J, with 11 bases between. The CDR3 consists of 13 residues. Full variable domain (remainder filled in from reference TRBV7-2 and TRBJ2-1): GAGVSQSPSNKVTEKGKDVELRCDPISGHTALYWYRQSLGQGLEFLIYFQGNSAPDKSGLPSDRFSAERTGGSVSTLTIQRTQQEDSAVYLCASSLSAVSEQFFGPGTRLTVL.

Notes on this clonotype: This may arise from a read error, as a much more abundant clone is one base away. The gene calls are TRBV20-1 and TRBJ2-5, with D tentatively TRBD1 (5 bases). From germline, CDR1 is DFQATT and CDR2 SNEGSKA (reference sequence). The CDR3 runs to 13 residues. Between the trimmed V and J ends, which lost 6 bases and 2 bases, there was a span of 13 bases. CDR3 sequence: CSAYRSLQETQYF. CDR3 bases: TGCAGTGCATACAGGAGCCTTCAAGAGACCCAGTACTTC.

This clonotype occurred many times. This chain uses TRBV5-1 with TRBJ1-1; D gene ambiguous. The germline gives CDR1 SGHRS, CDR2 YFSETQ. The CDR3 is 15 residues long. Deletions cut 0 bases from V and 1 base from J, with 10 bases between. The CDR3 DNA follows: TGCGCCAGCAGCTTGGATCAGAGATCGAACACTGAAGCTTTCTTT. Its translation: CASSLDQRSNTEAFF.

The chain has TRBV5-1 and TRBJ1-1; possibly TRBD1 for D (6 bases). Looked up from germline, CDR1 is SGHRS and CDR2 is YFSETQ. CDR3 size: 15 residues. Trimming took off 3 bases at V and 2 bases at J, with 14 bases between the two ends. CDR3 sequence reads: CASSSGRGLNTEAFF. CDR3 sequence (DNA): TGCGCCAGCAGCTCGGGACGGGGGCTCAACACTGAAGCTTTCTTT. The whole variable domain, filled in from reference TRBV5-1 and TRBJ1-1, reads KAGVTQTPRYLIKTRGQQVTLSCSPISGHRSVSWYQQTPGQGLQFLFEYFSETQRNKGNFPGRFSGRQFSNSRSEMNVSTLELGDSALYLCASSSGRGLNTEAFFGQGTRLTVV.

This clonotype has ten or more counts. This chain joins TRBV6-2 or TRBV6-3 and TRBJ1-2; D is possibly TRBD1 (5 bases). Germline loops: CDR1 MNHEY, CDR2 SVGEGT. V lost 3 bases to trimming and J lost 8 bases, with 19 bases between them. This CDR3 has 15 residues. CDR3: CASSYLGSSGHGYTF. The CDR3 bases are TGTGCCAGCAGTTATCTTGGGAGTTCTGGACACGGCTACACCTTC.

This clonotype was detected many times. The genes are TRBV5-1 and TRBJ2-5; D might be TRBD2 (6 bases). Germline V lookup: CDR1 SGHRS, CDR2 YFSETQ. The CDR3 sequence is 15 residues long. V was trimmed by 1 base and J by 5 bases, leaving 15 bases between them. The chain's CDR3 is CASSLWDSIAETQYF. In nucleotides, the CDR3 is TGCGCCAGCAGCTTGTGGGACTCCATTGCCGAGACCCAGTACTTC.

This clonotype appeared many times. This CDR3 reads CSVEEAAGGETQYF. The CDR3 bases are TGCAGCGTTGAAGAGGCCGCAGGGGGAGAGACCCAGTACTTC. This sequence joins TRBV29-1 and TRBJ2-5, with 7 bases aligning to TRBD1. The CDR3 is 14 residues long. V lost 0 bases and J lost 4; bases outside the gene matches: 5. Germline V CDR1 and CDR2: SQVTM, ANQGSEA.

This clonotype was seen a few times. The rearrangement links TRBV19 to TRBJ2-7; 8 bases line up with TRBD2. CDR1 and CDR2 (germline): LNHDA, SQIVND (reference sequence). The CDR3 runs 15 residues. Trimming took 5 bases from V and 6 from J; bases not matched to a gene: 12. CDR3: CASSVTIAGLVEQYF. In DNA, the CDR3 is TGTGCCAGTAGTGTTACGATAGCGGGGCTGGTCGAGCAGTACTTC.

The chain combines TRBV30 with TRBJ1-4; D is unresolved. The germline CDR1 and CDR2 sequences are GTSNPN and SVGIG (reference sequence). The CDR3 runs 14 residues. The ends were cut back, 0 bases at V and 6 bases at J, with 11 bases in the middle. This CDR3 reads CAWSVPREYEKLFF. The CDR3 region has the DNA TGTGCCTGGAGTGTACCTAGAGAGTATGAAAAACTGTTTTTT.

This clonotype was detected ten times or more. The V gene is TRBV28, the J gene TRBJ2-3, with D unclear. The CDR3 has 11 residues. Germline V lookup: CDR1 MDHEN, CDR2 SYDVKM. Trimming removed 3 bases from V and 6 bases from J, with 4 bases in between. CDR3 sequence reads: CASSFLDTQYF. The CDR3 DNA follows: TGTGCCAGCAGTTTTCTGGATACGCAGTATTTT. The full variable domain, rest sourced from reference TRBV28 and TRBJ2-3, is DVKVTQSSRYLVKRTGEKVFLECVQDMDHENMFWYRQDPGLGLRLIYFSYDVKMKEKGDIPEGYSVSREKKERFSLILESASTNQTSMYLCASSFLDTQYFGPGTRLTVL.

This clonotype was recorded at least ten times. This rearrangement joins TRBV4-2 to TRBJ2-3, with D tentatively TRBD1 (5 bases). Germline CDR1 and CDR2: LGHNA and YNFKEQ. V dropped 3 bases and J dropped 5 bases, with 9 bases sitting between them. There are 13 residues in the CDR3. CDR3 amino acids: CASSQEGVDTQYF. For the CDR3, the DNA is TGTGCCAGCAGCCAGGAAGGGGTAGATACGCAGTATTTT.

This clonotype was found many times. The chain recombines TRBV6-2 or TRBV6-3 with TRBJ2-3, with 7 bases that match TRBD2. Germline V gene sequence: CDR1 MNHEY, CDR2 SVGEGT. The CDR3 has 15 amino acids. Unmatched junction bases numbered 4, after V lost 0 bases and J lost 4 bases. The DNA for the CDR3 is TGTGCCAGCAGTTACTCGATGGCGGGGGCAGATACGCAGTATTTT. It codes for CASSYSMAGADTQYF.